This T cell receptor (beta chain) was documented in a study of blood T cell repertoires in COVID-19. In the study overall: Donors in the United States, Italy and Spain gave samples during acute or convalescent COVID-19. Sources were T cells, B-cell-depleted T cells, or PBMCs; the material itself was cDNA or gDNA.

The V end was cut by 3 bases, the J end by 3 bases, with 9 bases between. The CDR3 contains 15 residues. The V gene's germline CDR1 is LNHDA and CDR2 SQIVND (reference sequence). Study processing details: Reference gene primer amplification yielded estimated nucleated cell counts. The method was immunoSEQ multiplex PCR; TCRdb's version includes in-frame clones alone and lacks a portion of them. V and J calls and clone size are those listed in that table; D and trimming were worked out from the DNA. The sample has about 150,000 clones; 70% to 90% are singletons. The J gene is TRBJ2-6, the V gene TRBV19; perhaps TRBD2 as D (5 bases). The TCR sequence derives from a man in his 70s with acute or convalescent COVID-19. The specimen was peripheral blood. The CDR3 nucleotides are TGTGCCAGTAGTATCCACGGGGATGGGGCCAACGTCCTGACTTTC. This sequence encodes CASSIHGDGANVLTF.